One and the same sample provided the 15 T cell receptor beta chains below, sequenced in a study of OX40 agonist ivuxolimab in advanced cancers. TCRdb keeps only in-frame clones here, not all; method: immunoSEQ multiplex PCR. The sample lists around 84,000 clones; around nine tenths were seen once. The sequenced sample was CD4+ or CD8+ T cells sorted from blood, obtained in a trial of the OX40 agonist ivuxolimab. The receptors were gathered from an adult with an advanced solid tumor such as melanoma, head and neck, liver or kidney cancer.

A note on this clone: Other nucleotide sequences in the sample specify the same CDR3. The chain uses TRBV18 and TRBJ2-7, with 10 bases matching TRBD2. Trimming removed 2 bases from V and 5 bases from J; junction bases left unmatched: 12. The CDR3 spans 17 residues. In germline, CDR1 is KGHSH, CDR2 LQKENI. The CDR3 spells CASSPRRLAGALDEQYF. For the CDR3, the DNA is TGTGCCAGCTCACCAAGGCGGCTAGCGGGAGCTTTAGACGAGCAGTACTTC.

The CDR3 DNA sequence: TGCGCCAGCAGCCAAGGGGAGTGGACGTCCTACGAGCAGTACTTC. Protein product: CASSQGEWTSYEQYF. The V and J genes are TRBV4-1 and TRBJ2-7; D perhaps matches TRBD2 (5 bases). The CDR3 covers 15 residues. V was shortened by 1 base and J by 1 base, with 11 bases between the two germline ends. CDR1 and CDR2 (germline): MGHRA, YSYEKL.

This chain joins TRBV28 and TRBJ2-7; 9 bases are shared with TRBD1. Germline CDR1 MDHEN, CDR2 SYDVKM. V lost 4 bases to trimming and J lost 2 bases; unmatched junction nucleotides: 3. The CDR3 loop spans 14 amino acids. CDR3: CASSSGTGTYEQYF. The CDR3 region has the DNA TGTGCCAGCAGTTCCGGGACAGGGACCTACGAGCAGTACTTC.

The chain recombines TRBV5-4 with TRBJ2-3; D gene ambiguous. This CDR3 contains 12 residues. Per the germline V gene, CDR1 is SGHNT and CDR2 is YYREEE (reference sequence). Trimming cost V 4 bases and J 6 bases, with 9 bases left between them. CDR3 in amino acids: CASSRLADTQYF. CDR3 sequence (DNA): TGTGCCAGCAGCCGCCTTGCGGATACGCAGTATTTT.

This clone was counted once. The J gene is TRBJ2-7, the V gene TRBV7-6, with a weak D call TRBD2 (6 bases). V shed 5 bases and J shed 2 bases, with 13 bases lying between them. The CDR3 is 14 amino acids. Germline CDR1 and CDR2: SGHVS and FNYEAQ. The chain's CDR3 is CASSVEGTAYEQYF. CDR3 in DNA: TGTGCCAGCAGCGTGGAGGGAACAGCCTACGAGCAGTACTTC. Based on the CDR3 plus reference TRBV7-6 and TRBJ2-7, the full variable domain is GAGVSQSPRYKVTKRGQDVALRCDPISGHVSLYWYRQALGQGPEFLTYFNYEAQQDKSGLPNDRFSAERPEGSISTLTIQRTEQRDSAMYRCASSVEGTAYEQYFGPGTRLTVT.

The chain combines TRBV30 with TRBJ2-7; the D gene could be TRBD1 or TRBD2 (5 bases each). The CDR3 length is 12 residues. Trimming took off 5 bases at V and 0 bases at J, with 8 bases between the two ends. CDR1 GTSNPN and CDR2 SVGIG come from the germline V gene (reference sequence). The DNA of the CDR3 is TGTGCCTGGGTAGGGACCTCCTACGAGCAGTACTTC. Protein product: CAWVGTSYEQYF.

In DNA, the CDR3 is TGTGCCAGCAGCTTGAAATTCGCAGGGGTCACTGAAGCTTTCTTT. It specifies CASSLKFAGVTEAFF. This chain links TRBV5-4 with TRBJ1-1; D perhaps matches TRBD1 (6 bases). With 1 base removed from V and 4 bases from J, the gap between germline ends came to 14 bases. This CDR3 is 15 amino acids long. CDR1 and CDR2 from the germline V gene are SGHNT and YYREEE (reference sequence).

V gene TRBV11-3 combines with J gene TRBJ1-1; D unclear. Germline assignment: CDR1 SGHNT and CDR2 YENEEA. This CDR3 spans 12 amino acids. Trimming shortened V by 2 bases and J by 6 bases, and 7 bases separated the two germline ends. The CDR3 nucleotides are TGTGCCAGCAGCTTATTAAACGCTGAAGCTTTCTTT. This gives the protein CASSLLNAEAFF.

The CDR3 nucleotides read TGTGCCAGCAAACTAGGAAGGGATACGCAGTATTTT. Protein: CASKLGRDTQYF. The chain combines TRBV2 with TRBJ2-3, with D possibly matching TRBD2 (5 bases). The V gene lost 7 bases and the J gene lost 6 bases, with 11 bases spanning the gap. This CDR3 comprises 12 residues. Germline V gives CDR1 SNHLY, CDR2 FYNNEI.

Here the CDR3 DNA reads TGTGCCAGTAGTATAGTGGGGGGGAATCAGCCCCAGCATTTT. Translated: CASSIVGGNQPQHF. The J gene is TRBJ1-5, the V gene TRBV19, with D perhaps matching TRBD1 (5 bases). This CDR3 comprises 14 residues. CDR1 is LNHDA, CDR2 SQIVND, per germline (reference sequence). Trimming took 1 base from V and 4 from J, leaving 8 bases between them.

CDR3 loop: CASSKQGEGGTEAFF. As DNA, the CDR3 is TGCGCCAGCAGCAAGCAGGGAGAGGGGGGCACTGAAGCTTTCTTT. The V call is TRBV5-1, the J call TRBJ1-1, with D perhaps TRBD1 (6 bases). CDR3 length: 15 residues. Trimming shortened V by 4 bases and J by 4 bases, and 17 bases separated the two germline ends. Germline CDR1 reads SGHRS; CDR2 reads YFSETQ.

The CDR3 sequence: CASSPRDQGNEQFF. The CDR3 nucleotides are TGTGCCAGCAGTCCCCGGGATCAGGGCAATGAGCAGTTCTTC. This chain links TRBV27 with TRBJ2-1; D is perhaps TRBD1 or TRBD2 (5 bases each). CDR3 length equals 14 residues. V lost 5 bases and J 6 bases, leaving 14 bases between the germline ends. Germline V gene sequence: CDR1 MNHEY, CDR2 SMNVEV (reference sequence).

The CDR3 loop reads CASSLGEAPRSGNTIYF. CDR3 in DNA: TGTGCCAGCAGCTTAGGAGAGGCTCCTCGCTCTGGAAACACCATATATTTT. This chain uses TRBV11-3 with TRBJ1-3; D gene uncertain. V lost 1 base and J 0 bases, leaving 13 bases between the germline ends. The CDR3 consists of 17 residues. Germline V lookup: CDR1 SGHNT, CDR2 YENEEA.

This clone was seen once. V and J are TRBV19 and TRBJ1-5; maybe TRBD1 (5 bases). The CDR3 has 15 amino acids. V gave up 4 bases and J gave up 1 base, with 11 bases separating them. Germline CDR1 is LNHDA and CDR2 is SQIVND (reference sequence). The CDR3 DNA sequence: TGTGCCAGTAGTAGGGGGACGGTCAGCAATCAGCCCCAGCATTTT. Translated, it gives CASSRGTVSNQPQHF.

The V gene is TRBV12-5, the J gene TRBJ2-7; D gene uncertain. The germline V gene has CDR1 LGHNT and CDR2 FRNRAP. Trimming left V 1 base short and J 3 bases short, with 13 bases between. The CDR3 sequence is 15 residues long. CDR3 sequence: CASGLGSGHGYEQYF. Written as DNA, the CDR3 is TGTGCTAGTGGTTTGGGGAGTGGGCATGGCTACGAGCAGTACTTC.